The 13 T cell receptor beta chains below come from one sample, sequenced in a study of T cell responses to AZD1222 COVID-19 vaccine. The assay was immunoSEQ multiplex PCR, and TCRdb's table has in-frame clones only and misses some. The data contain roughly 100,000 clones, around nine tenths of them seen just once; the ten biggest clones take up 3.3%. Material: peripheral blood, obtained 28 days after the second dose of the MenACWY control vaccine. The receptors were gathered from an adult who received the MenACWY meningococcal vaccine as a control.

The V and J genes are TRBV6-5 and TRBJ2-7, with no clear D. The germline gives CDR1 MNHEY, CDR2 SVGAGI. With 2 bases removed from V and 2 bases from J, the gap between germline ends came to 10 bases. This CDR3 spans 14 amino acids. CDR3: CASSYGVSTYEQYF. CDR3 nucleotide sequence: TGTGCCAGCAGTTACGGGGTCAGTACCTACGAGCAGTACTTC.

This chain links TRBV7-3 with TRBJ1-6; D is possibly TRBD1 (5 bases). Trimming shortened V by 4 bases and J by 13 bases, and 14 bases separated the two germline ends. The CDR3 runs 13 residues. Germline V CDR1 and CDR2: SGHTA, FQGTGA. Written as DNA, the CDR3 is TGTGCCAGCAGCTCCTCTAGTTGGGGGCCCCTCCACTTT. Amino acid sequence: CASSSSSWGPLHF. Full variable domain (missing parts from reference TRBV7-3 and TRBJ1-6): GAGVSQTPSNKVTEKGKYVELRCDPISGHTALYWYRQSLGQGPEFLIYFQGTGAADDSGLPNDRFFAVRPEGSVSTLKIQRTERGDSAVYLCASSSSSWGPLHFGNGTRLTVT.

This clone was detected once. The V and J genes are TRBV2 and TRBJ2-7; D tentatively fits TRBD1 or TRBD2 (5 bases each). This CDR3 has 14 residues. Germline assignment: CDR1 SNHLY and CDR2 FYNNEI. V was cut by 6 bases and J by 1 base, with 13 bases left in between. The CDR3, as DNA: TGTGCCAGCAGGAGGGGAGACCCTTCCTACGAGCAGTACTTC. This codes for CASRRGDPSYEQYF.

Here the CDR3 DNA reads TGTGCCAGCAGCGCTACAGGGGGCTCTGGAAACACCATATATTTT. Its translation: CASSATGGSGNTIYF. The rearrangement uses TRBV6-5 and TRBJ1-3; 8 nucleotides agree with TRBD1. This CDR3 contains 15 residues. The V segment lost 6 bases and the J segment 0 bases; nucleotides outside the gene matches: 4. CDR1 MNHEY and CDR2 SVGAGI come from the germline V gene.

The chain is built from TRBV12-3 or TRBV12-4 and TRBJ2-5, with unresolved D. The CDR3 covers 13 residues. The V gene lost 3 bases and the J gene lost 4 bases, with 9 bases spanning the gap. CDR3 nucleotide sequence: TGTGCCAGCAGTTTCAGTCTGGCAGAGACCCAGTACTTC. It codes for CASSFSLAETQYF.

This chain links TRBV6-2 or TRBV6-3 with TRBJ2-1, with 8 nucleotides matching TRBD2. Per the germline V gene, CDR1 is MNHEY and CDR2 is SVGEGT. After removal of 5 bases from V and 3 bases from J, the junction contained 9 bases not matched to a gene. There are 16 residues in the CDR3. Here the CDR3 reads CASSALAGRNYNEQFF. CDR3 sequence (DNA): TGTGCCAGCAGTGCATTAGCGGGGCGAAACTACAATGAGCAGTTCTTC.

The chain links TRBV7-9 to TRBJ1-3, with D possibly being TRBD1 (6 bases). The germline CDR1 and CDR2 sequences are SEHNR and FQNEAQ (reference sequence). This CDR3 is 14 amino acids long. Deletions cut 5 bases from V and 5 bases from J, with 13 bases between. The CDR3 reads CASSLQGGRNTIYF. In DNA, the CDR3 is TGTGCCAGCAGCCTACAGGGTGGTCGAAACACCATATATTTT.

The chain recombines TRBV6-1 with TRBJ2-3; a possible D gene is TRBD1 (6 bases). Germline V lookup: CDR1 MNHNS, CDR2 SASEGT. CDR3 size: 16 residues. V was pared by 4 bases and J by 0 bases, with 14 bases between. The CDR3 coding sequence is TGTGCCAGCAGTGGGACAGCTGAAACTAGCACAGATACGCAGTATTTT. Its translation: CASSGTAETSTDTQYF.

The chain has TRBV7-9 and TRBJ1-5; 8 positions agree with TRBD1. The CDR3 runs 18 residues. The V and J ends lost 5 bases and 3 bases, in that order; junction bases with no gene match: 15. Germline V gene data show CDR1 as SEHNR and CDR2 as FQNEAQ (reference sequence). The chain's CDR3 is CASSQTGRSTGDNQPQHF. In DNA form, the CDR3 reads TGTGCCAGCAGCCAAACGGGGAGATCGACAGGGGACAATCAGCCCCAGCATTTT.

This clone was detected only once. This chain links TRBV24-1 with TRBJ2-1; TRBD2 aligns across 10 bases. V was pared by 1 base and J by 6 bases, with 2 bases of the junction left unmatched. In germline, CDR1 is KGHDR, CDR2 SFDVKD. This CDR3 comprises 15 residues. The CDR3 reads CATSDFTSGANEQFF. The CDR3 bases are TGTGCCACCAGTGATTTTACTAGCGGGGCCAATGAGCAGTTCTTC.

The V call is TRBV2, the J call TRBJ2-1; TRBD2 aligns across 10 bases. The length of the CDR3 is 14 residues. Germline V CDR1 and CDR2: SNHLY, FYNNEI. The junction had 6 bases not matched to a gene; V was cut back by 5 bases and J by 8 bases. The CDR3 region has the DNA TGTGCCAGCAGTCAACTAGCGGGGTTCGATGAGCAGTTCTTC. This encodes CASSQLAGFDEQFF.

The chain employs TRBV7-3 and TRBJ2-7, with 9 bases matching TRBD1. Germline CDR1 SGHTA, CDR2 FQGTGA. The V gene end was trimmed by 5 bases and the J gene end by 2 bases; junction bases not matched to a gene: 7. CDR3 length: 15 amino acids. The chain's CDR3 is CASSPGQGRAYEQYF. In nucleotides, the CDR3 is TGTGCCAGCAGCCCTGGACAGGGGCGAGCCTACGAGCAGTACTTC. The variable domain in full, with the rest retrieved from reference TRBV7-3 and TRBJ2-7, is GAGVSQTPSNKVTEKGKYVELRCDPISGHTALYWYRQSLGQGPEFLIYFQGTGAADDSGLPNDRFFAVRPEGSVSTLKIQRTERGDSAVYLCASSPGQGRAYEQYFGPGTRLTVT.

The V and J genes are TRBV6-6 and TRBJ2-1; 7 bases line up with TRBD2. The CDR3 extends over 14 amino acids. The V segment lost 5 bases and the J segment 4 bases; nucleotides outside the gene matches: 5. The germline CDR1 and CDR2 sequences are MNHNY and SVGAGI (reference sequence). The CDR3 bases are TGTGCCAGCAGTGGGGGGGACGGATACAATGAGCAGTTCTTC. Its protein product is CASSGGDGYNEQFF.